Presented here are 23 T cell receptor beta chains from one specimen sequenced in a study of TIL therapy for anti-PD-1-resistant metastatic lung cancer. Time point described: pre-treatment sample, taken before nivolumab and TIL therapy. The libraries were made with immunoSEQ v3. Produced via immunoSEQ multiplex PCR; TCRdb's table is partial and in-frame only. Among approximately 45,000 clones listed, roughly 85% were seen once. The starting material was blood, obtained at baseline. The receptors here all came from a man aged 65 to 85 with non-small cell lung cancer.

The rearrangement links TRBV6-5 to TRBJ2-1, with unresolved D. Between the trimmed V and J ends, which lost 2 bases and 6 bases, there was a span of 14 bases. The CDR3 contains 15 residues. The germline CDR1 and CDR2 sequences are MNHEY and SVGAGI. The CDR3 region is CASSYRETPANEQFF. The CDR3 DNA reads as TGTGCCAGCAGTTACAGGGAAACCCCAGCCAATGAGCAGTTCTTC.

The CDR3 spells CASSLRTSGRYGETQYF. DNA for the CDR3: TGTGCCAGCAGCCTACGGACTAGCGGGAGGTATGGGGAGACCCAGTACTTC. V gene TRBV5-4 combines with J gene TRBJ2-5, with 14 bases identical to TRBD2. CDR3 length equals 17 residues. The germline CDR1 and CDR2 sequences are SGHNT and YYREEE (reference sequence). The ends lost 4 bases at V and 5 bases at J; junction bases unmatched: 10.

The genes are TRBV7-2 and TRBJ2-2, with 8 bases aligning to TRBD2. V shed 2 bases, J shed 7 bases, and the junction held 9 bases outside the gene matches. Germline loops: CDR1 SGHTA, CDR2 FQGNSA. The CDR3 runs 16 residues. The CDR3 is CASSLNGRANDGELFF. The CDR3 bases are TGTGCCAGCAGCTTAAACGGGAGGGCGAATGACGGGGAGCTGTTTTTT.

This chain connects TRBV25-1 to TRBJ2-3, with D unclear. V dropped 0 bases and J dropped 2 bases, with 12 bases sitting between them. This CDR3 contains 16 residues. Germline V gene data show CDR1 as MGHDK and CDR2 as SYGVNS. CDR3 loop: CASSEYLQAYTDTQYF. In nucleotides, the CDR3 is TGTGCCAGCAGTGAATATCTCCAGGCGTACACAGATACGCAGTATTTT.

This chain links TRBV5-6 with TRBJ1-5, with 7 bases identical to TRBD1. Per the germline V gene, CDR1 is SGHDT and CDR2 is YYEEEE. After removal of 3 bases from V and 5 bases from J, the junction contained 8 bases not matched to a gene. The CDR3 totals 15 residues. CDR3 loop: CASSWPTGTDQPQHF. The CDR3 region has the DNA TGTGCCAGCAGCTGGCCCACAGGGACAGATCAGCCCCAGCATTTT.

This chain joins TRBV11-1 and TRBJ2-3; 8 nucleotides align to TRBD2. The CDR3 is 17 residues long. From germline, CDR1 is SGHAT and CDR2 FQDESV (reference sequence). V trimming: 2 bases; J trimming: 3 bases; junction bases outside the gene matches: 10. CDR3 region: CASSLRSGRGGTDTQYF. For the CDR3, the DNA is TGTGCCAGCAGCTTACGTAGTGGACGGGGGGGTACAGATACGCAGTATTTT.

The J gene is TRBJ2-5, the V gene TRBV4-3; D remains ambiguous. The J call may be faulty, since TRBJ2-7 better matches the DNA end. Germline V CDR1 and CDR2: LGHNA, YSLEER. This CDR3 is 15 amino acids long. The CDR3 nucleotides are TGCGCCAGCAGCCCCGGGCCTTCAAACTCCTACGAGCAGTACTTC. Protein product: CASSPGPSNSYEQYF.

The chain links TRBV28 to TRBJ2-7, with D perhaps given as TRBD1 or TRBD2 (5 bases each). Germline-derived CDR1 and CDR2 are MDHEN and SYDVKM. The CDR3 has 14 residues. V lost 4 bases to trimming and J lost 1 base, with 11 bases between them. The CDR3 nucleotides are TGTGCCAGCAGTTACGGGACCTCTTCCTACGAGCAGTACTTC. This sequence encodes CASSYGTSSYEQYF.

DNA for the CDR3: TGCAGTGCCCTAGGGCCTGAGCAGTTCTTC. This sequence encodes CSALGPEQFF. V usage is TRBV20-1 and J usage is TRBJ2-1, with unresolved D. Germline CDR1 and CDR2: DFQATT and SNEGSKA (reference sequence). Trimming stripped 6 bases from V and 9 bases from J, with 9 bases between. CDR3 size: 10 residues.

Only one count was recorded for this clone. The chain carries TRBV28 and TRBJ2-7, with D unresolved. The CDR3 has 11 residues. Trimming took off 8 bases at V and 6 bases at J, with 11 bases between the two ends. The germline V gene encodes CDR1 MDHEN and CDR2 SYDVKM. Here the CDR3 reads CASCGSREQYF. DNA of the CDR3: TGTGCCAGCTGCGGATCGCGCGAGCAGTACTTC.

The CDR3: CATSNPYRGNNEKLFF. CDR3 nucleotide sequence: TGTGCCACCAGCAACCCCTACAGGGGGAACAATGAAAAACTGTTTTTT. The chain recombines TRBV15 with TRBJ1-4; 8 bases fit TRBD1. The ends lost 4 bases at V and 5 bases at J; junction bases unmatched: 9. This CDR3 is built from 16 residues. Germline V gene lookup returns CDR1 LNHNV and CDR2 YYDKDF (reference sequence).

In this sample, this clone turned up once. The chain combines TRBV5-5 with TRBJ2-1, with 10 bases lining up with TRBD2. Germline trimming cut 1 base from V and 8 bases from J; bases unmatched to any gene: 9. Germline V CDR1 and CDR2: SGHKS, YYEKEE (reference sequence). This CDR3 has 16 residues. The CDR3 region is CASSLKPSGSLDEQFF. The CDR3 nucleotides read TGTGCCAGCAGCTTGAAGCCTAGCGGGAGTCTCGATGAGCAGTTCTTC.

The V gene is TRBV15, the J gene TRBJ2-7, with D possibly matching TRBD2 (5 bases). The V and J ends lost 0 bases and 4 bases respectively, with 7 bases between them. Germline V gene lookup returns CDR1 LNHNV and CDR2 YYDKDF (reference sequence). There are 13 residues in the CDR3. CDR3 bases: TGTGCCACCAGCAGAGACGGACTGTACGAGCAGTACTTC. This encodes CATSRDGLYEQYF.

This clone showed up just a few times. The rearrangement links TRBV6-5 to TRBJ1-3; D uncertain. Germline V gives CDR1 MNHEY, CDR2 SVGAGI. The V end was cut by 2 bases, the J end by 1 base, with 3 bases between. This CDR3 spans 13 amino acids. The CDR3 loop is CASSYGSGNTIYF. DNA of the CDR3: TGTGCCAGCAGTTACGGGTCTGGAAACACCATATATTTT.

This clone was seen once. The J gene is TRBJ1-2, the V gene TRBV4-3; D ambiguous. V was shortened by 1 base and J by 6 bases, with 18 bases between the two germline ends. From germline, CDR1 is LGHNA and CDR2 YSLEER. The CDR3 loop spans 16 amino acids. CDR3 amino acids: CASSQVNWSPANGYTF. CDR3 DNA sequence: TGCGCCAGCAGCCAAGTCAATTGGAGCCCGGCGAATGGCTACACCTTC.

The J gene is TRBJ2-7, the V gene TRBV6-5, with TRBD1 identical over 10 bases. The CDR3 loop spans 16 amino acids. Germline V lookup: CDR1 MNHEY, CDR2 SVGAGI. V lost 0 bases and J lost 6; bases outside the gene matches: 8. CDR3 DNA: TGTGCCAGCAGTTACTCGGGGGGACAGGGGATCTTCGAGCAGTACTTC. This sequence encodes CASSYSGGQGIFEQYF.

This chain joins TRBV28 and TRBJ1-4, with no clear D. V shed 11 bases and J shed 5 bases, with 12 bases lying between them. This CDR3 has 12 amino acids. Per germline, CDR1 MDHEN and CDR2 SYDVKM. Here the CDR3 DNA reads TGTGCCCTCGGTTATAGGAATGAAAAACTGTTTTTT. Translation: CALGYRNEKLFF.

CDR3 sequence reads: CASSGSGSSYNEQFF. In DNA form, the CDR3 reads TGTGCCAGCAGTGGAAGCGGAAGCTCCTACAATGAGCAGTTCTTC. V usage is TRBV28 and J usage is TRBJ2-1; weak D call: TRBD2 (5 bases). This CDR3 is 15 amino acids long. Per germline, CDR1 MDHEN and CDR2 SYDVKM. V was shortened by 5 bases and J by 0 bases, with 11 bases between the two germline ends.

The chain employs TRBV11-2 and TRBJ1-4; no clear D. Germline CDR1 reads SGHAT; CDR2 reads FQNNGV. V was pared by 5 bases and J by 0 bases, with 10 bases between. The CDR3 covers 15 residues. The CDR3 sequence: CASSLYTATNEKLFF. CDR3 in DNA: TGTGCCAGCAGCCTTTACACTGCAACTAATGAAAAACTGTTTTTT.

This rearrangement joins TRBV18 to TRBJ2-7; D possibly uses TRBD1 or TRBD2 (5 bases each). Germline values: CDR1 KGHSH, CDR2 LQKENI. CDR3 length equals 13 residues. V was cut by 5 bases and J by 3 bases, with 11 bases left in between. CDR3 loop: CASSGGNGYEQYF. The DNA for the CDR3 is TGTGCCAGCTCAGGGGGTAACGGCTACGAGCAGTACTTC.

This chain uses TRBV7-2 with TRBJ1-1; no definite D call. The CDR3 is 14 residues long. The V gene's germline CDR1 is SGHTA and CDR2 FQGNSA. The ends were cut back, 5 bases at V and 0 bases at J, with 10 bases in the middle. CDR3 in amino acids: CASSPEGMNTEAFF. The CDR3 DNA reads as TGTGCCAGCAGCCCAGAGGGCATGAACACTGAAGCTTTCTTT.

This clone was observed once. The chain uses TRBV27 and TRBJ2-7, with 8 bases matching TRBD1. Trimming took 1 base from V and 0 from J; bases not matched to a gene: 8. Looked up from germline, CDR1 is MNHEY and CDR2 is SMNVEV (reference sequence). The CDR3 runs to 17 residues. The CDR3 sequence: CASSLYPDRERSYEQYF. The CDR3 DNA is TGTGCCAGCAGTTTATACCCGGACAGGGAACGCTCCTACGAGCAGTACTTC.

The chain employs TRBV11-1 and TRBJ1-1; no reliable D call. V was shortened by 2 bases and J by 1 base, with 5 bases between the two germline ends. The CDR3 totals 13 residues. Germline lookup yields CDR1 SGHAT and CDR2 FQDESV (reference sequence). The CDR3 is CASSLQSNTEAFF. The CDR3 nucleotides read TGTGCCAGCAGCTTACAGTCGAACACTGAAGCTTTCTTT.